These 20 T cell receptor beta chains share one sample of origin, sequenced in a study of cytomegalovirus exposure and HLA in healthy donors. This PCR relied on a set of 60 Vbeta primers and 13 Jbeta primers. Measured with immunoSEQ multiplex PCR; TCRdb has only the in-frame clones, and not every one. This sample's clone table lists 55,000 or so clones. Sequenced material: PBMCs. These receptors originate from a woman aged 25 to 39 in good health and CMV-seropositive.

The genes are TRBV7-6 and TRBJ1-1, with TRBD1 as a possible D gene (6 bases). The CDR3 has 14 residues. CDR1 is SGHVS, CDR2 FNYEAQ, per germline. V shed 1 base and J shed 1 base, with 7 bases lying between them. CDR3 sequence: CASSLEGQNTEAFF. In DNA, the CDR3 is TGTGCCAGCAGCTTAGAGGGACAGAACACTGAAGCTTTCTTT. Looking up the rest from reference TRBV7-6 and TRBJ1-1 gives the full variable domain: GAGVSQSPRYKVTKRGQDVALRCDPISGHVSLYWYRQALGQGPEFLTYFNYEAQQDKSGLPNDRFSAERPEGSISTLTIQRTEQRDSAMYRCASSLEGQNTEAFFGQGTRLTVV.

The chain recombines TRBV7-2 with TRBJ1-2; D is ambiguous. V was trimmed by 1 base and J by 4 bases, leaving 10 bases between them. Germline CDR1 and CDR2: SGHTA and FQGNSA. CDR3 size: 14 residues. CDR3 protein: CASSLGASAYGYTF. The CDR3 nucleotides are TGTGCCAGCAGCTTAGGGGCCAGTGCCTATGGCTACACCTTC.

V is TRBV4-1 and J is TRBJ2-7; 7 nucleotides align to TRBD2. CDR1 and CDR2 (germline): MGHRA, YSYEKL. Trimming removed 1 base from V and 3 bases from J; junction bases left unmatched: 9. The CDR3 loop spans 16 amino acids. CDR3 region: CASSQVSGGSLYEQYF. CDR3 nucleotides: TGCGCCAGCAGCCAAGTTTCGGGCGGGAGTCTCTACGAGCAGTACTTC.

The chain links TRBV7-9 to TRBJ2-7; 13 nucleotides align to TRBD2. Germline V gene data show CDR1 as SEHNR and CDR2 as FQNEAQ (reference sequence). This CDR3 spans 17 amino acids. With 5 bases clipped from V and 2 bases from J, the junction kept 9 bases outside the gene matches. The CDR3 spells CASSPGTSGASTYEQYF. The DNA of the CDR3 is TGTGCCAGCAGCCCCGGGACTAGCGGGGCAAGTACCTACGAGCAGTACTTC.

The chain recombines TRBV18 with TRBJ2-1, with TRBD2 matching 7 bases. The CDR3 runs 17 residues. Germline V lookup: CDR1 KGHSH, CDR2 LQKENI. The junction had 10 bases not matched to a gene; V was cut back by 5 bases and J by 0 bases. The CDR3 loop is CASSGFQGLNSYNEQFF. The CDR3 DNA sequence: TGTGCCAGCTCAGGGTTCCAGGGACTAAACTCCTACAATGAGCAGTTCTTC. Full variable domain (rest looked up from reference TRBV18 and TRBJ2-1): NAGVMQNPRHLVRRRGQEARLRCSPMKGHSHVYWYRQLPEEGLKFMVYLQKENIIDESGMPKERFSAEFPKEGPSILRIQQVVRGDSAAYFCASSGFQGLNSYNEQFFGPGTRLTVL.

The CDR3 spells CASSYGTGGPKNIQYF. The CDR3 DNA is TGTGCCAGCAGTTACGGGACAGGGGGCCCCAAAAACATTCAGTACTTC. The rearrangement links TRBV5-6 to TRBJ2-4, with 12 bases identical to TRBD1. Looked up from germline, CDR1 is SGHDT and CDR2 is YYEEEE. V lost 5 bases, J lost 2 bases, and 5 bases stayed unmatched. The CDR3 has 16 residues.

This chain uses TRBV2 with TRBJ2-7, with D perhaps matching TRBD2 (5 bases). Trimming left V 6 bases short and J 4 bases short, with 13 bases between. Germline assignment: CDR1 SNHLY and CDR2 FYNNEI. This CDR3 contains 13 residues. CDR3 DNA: TGTGCCAGCAGGAGAGGGCAGCAGTACGAGCAGTACTTC. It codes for CASRRGQQYEQYF.

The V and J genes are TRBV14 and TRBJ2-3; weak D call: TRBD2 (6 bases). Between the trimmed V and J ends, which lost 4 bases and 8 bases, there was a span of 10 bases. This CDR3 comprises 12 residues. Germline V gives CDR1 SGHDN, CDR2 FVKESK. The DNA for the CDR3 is TGTGCCAGCAGCCCAGGAGGGGTTACGCAGTATTTT. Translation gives CASSPGGVTQYF.

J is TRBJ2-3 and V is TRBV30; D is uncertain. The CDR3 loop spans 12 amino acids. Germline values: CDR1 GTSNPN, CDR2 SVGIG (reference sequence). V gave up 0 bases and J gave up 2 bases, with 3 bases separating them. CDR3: CAWSVVTDTQYF. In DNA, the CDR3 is TGTGCCTGGAGTGTCGTCACAGATACGCAGTATTTT.

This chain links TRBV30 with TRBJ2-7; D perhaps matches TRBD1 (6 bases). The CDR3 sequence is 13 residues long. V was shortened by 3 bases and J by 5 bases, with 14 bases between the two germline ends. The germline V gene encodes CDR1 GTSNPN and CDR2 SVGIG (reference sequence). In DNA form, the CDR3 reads TGTGCCTGGAGCAATACAGGGTTCCACGAGCAGTACTTC. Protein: CAWSNTGFHEQYF.

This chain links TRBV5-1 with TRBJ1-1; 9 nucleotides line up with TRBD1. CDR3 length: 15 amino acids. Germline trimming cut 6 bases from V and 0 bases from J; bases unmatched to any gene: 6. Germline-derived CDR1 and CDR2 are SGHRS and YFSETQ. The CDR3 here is CASKEQGALNTEAFF. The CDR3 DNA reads TGCGCCAGCAAGGAACAGGGGGCCTTGAACACTGAAGCTTTCTTT.

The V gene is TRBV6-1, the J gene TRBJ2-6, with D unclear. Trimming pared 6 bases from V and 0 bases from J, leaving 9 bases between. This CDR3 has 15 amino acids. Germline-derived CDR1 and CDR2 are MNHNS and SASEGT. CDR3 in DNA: TGTGCCAGCAGGCACACCAACTCTGGGGCCAACGTCCTGACTTTC. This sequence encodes CASRHTNSGANVLTF.

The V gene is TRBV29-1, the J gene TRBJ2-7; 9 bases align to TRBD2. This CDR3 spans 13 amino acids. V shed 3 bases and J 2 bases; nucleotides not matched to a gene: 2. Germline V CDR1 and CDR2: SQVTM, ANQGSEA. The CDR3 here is CSVDGGRAYEQYF. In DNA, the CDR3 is TGCAGCGTTGATGGCGGGAGGGCCTACGAGCAGTACTTC.

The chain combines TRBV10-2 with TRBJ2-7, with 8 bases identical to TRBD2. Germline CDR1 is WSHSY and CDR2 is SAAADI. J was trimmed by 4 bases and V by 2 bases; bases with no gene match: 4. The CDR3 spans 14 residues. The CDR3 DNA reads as TGCGCCAGCAGTGAGGGGTCGGGAGGGTACGAGCAGTACTTC. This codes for CASSEGSGGYEQYF.

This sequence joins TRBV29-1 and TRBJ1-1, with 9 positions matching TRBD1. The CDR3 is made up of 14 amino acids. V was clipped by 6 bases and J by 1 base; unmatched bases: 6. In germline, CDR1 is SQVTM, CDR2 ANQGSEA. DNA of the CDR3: TGCAGCGTATGGGGGGGACAGGGGAACACTGAAGCTTTCTTT. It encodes CSVWGGQGNTEAFF.

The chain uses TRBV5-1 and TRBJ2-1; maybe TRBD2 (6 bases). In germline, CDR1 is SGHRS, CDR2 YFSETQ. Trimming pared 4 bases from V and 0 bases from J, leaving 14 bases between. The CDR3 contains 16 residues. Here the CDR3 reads CASSRGTSSSYNEQFF. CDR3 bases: TGCGCCAGCAGCCGCGGGACTTCTAGCTCCTACAATGAGCAGTTCTTC.

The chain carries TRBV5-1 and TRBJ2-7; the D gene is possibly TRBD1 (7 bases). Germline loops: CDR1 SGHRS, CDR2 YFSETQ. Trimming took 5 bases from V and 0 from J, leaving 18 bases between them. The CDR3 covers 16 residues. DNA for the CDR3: TGCGCCAGCAGGGCAGGGGGGTATTCGAGCTCCTACGAGCAGTACTTC. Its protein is CASRAGGYSSSYEQYF.

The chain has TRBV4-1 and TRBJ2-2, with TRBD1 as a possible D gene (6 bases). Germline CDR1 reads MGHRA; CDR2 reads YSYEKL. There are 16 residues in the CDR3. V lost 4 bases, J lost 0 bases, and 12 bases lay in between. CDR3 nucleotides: TGCGCCAGCAGCCGAGGACAGAACACGAACACCGGGGAGCTGTTTTTT. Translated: CASSRGQNTNTGELFF.

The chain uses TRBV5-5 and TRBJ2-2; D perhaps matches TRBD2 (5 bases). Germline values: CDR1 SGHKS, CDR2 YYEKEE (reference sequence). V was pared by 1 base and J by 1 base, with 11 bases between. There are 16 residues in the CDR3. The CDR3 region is CASSLSPGKNTGELFF. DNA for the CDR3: TGTGCCAGCAGCTTGTCTCCGGGGAAGAACACCGGGGAGCTGTTTTTT.

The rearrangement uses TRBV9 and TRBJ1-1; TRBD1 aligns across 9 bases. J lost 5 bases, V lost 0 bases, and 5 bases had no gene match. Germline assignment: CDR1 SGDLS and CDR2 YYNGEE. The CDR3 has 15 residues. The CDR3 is CASSVGHRGRTEAFF. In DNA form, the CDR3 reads TGTGCCAGCAGCGTAGGTCACAGGGGGCGGACTGAAGCTTTCTTT. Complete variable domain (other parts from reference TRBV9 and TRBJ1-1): DSGVTQTPKHLITATGQRVTLRCSPRSGDLSVYWYQQSLDQGLQFLIQYYNGEERAKGNILERFSAQQFPDLHSELNLSSLELGDSALYFCASSVGHRGRTEAFFGQGTRLTVV.